This T cell receptor (beta chain) was identified in a study of shared clonotypes between healthy human individuals. Study observations and caveats: Sampling was confined to blood; repertoires within tissues likely differ.

The CDR3 length is 19 residues. Germline V gives CDR1 MDHEN, CDR2 SYDVKM. With V trimmed by 6 bases and J by 1 base, 19 bases remained unmatched. On this clone: Its antigen is undetermined.

Sequencing used immunoSEQ multiplex PCR; TCRdb keeps in-frame clones, though not all of them. Of roughly 1,500,000 clones in the sample, around 98% were seen once. The clonotype was recovered from a man aged 25 to 40 in good health. Material for sequencing was naive CD4+ T cells sorted from blood. This sample's subset: CD45RA+ positively selected. The chain joins TRBV28 to TRBJ2-7; 9 positions match TRBD2. The CDR3 nucleotides read TGTGCCAGCAGCTACCCTTTGGCGGGAGGGCCCATACGTTCCTACGAGCAGTACTTC. Its translation: CASSYPLAGGPIRSYEQYF.